What follows describes a single T cell receptor (beta chain). This record comes from a study of T cell repertoires in cytomegalovirus infection. V gave up 4 bases and J gave up 4 bases, with 13 bases separating them. Germline V gene lookup returns CDR1 LNHDA and CDR2 SQIVND (reference sequence). The CDR3 runs to 14 residues. TCRdb re-called the reads through MiXCR, storing one row per CDR3 protein. The sample includes around 530,000 distinct CDR3 sequences, less than 30% of them seen just once. The genes are TRBV19 and TRBJ1-2; D gene uncertain. Specimen: PBMCs. This clonotype was obtained from a human donor in good health (CMV status not recorded). Some clones in this sample may be carry-over from other donors' samples. CDR3 DNA sequence: TGTGCCAGTAGTAAAACGTCGGAAGGCTATGGCTACACCTTC. This translates into CASSKTSEGYGYTF. Combining the CDR3 with reference TRBV19 and TRBJ1-2 gives the whole variable domain DGGITQSPKYLFRKEGQNVTLSCEQNLNHDAMYWYRQDPGQGLRLIYYSQIVNDFQKGDIAEGYSVSREKKESFPLTVTSAQKNPTAFYLCASSKTSEGYGYTFGSGTRLTVV.